This record concerns one T cell receptor beta chain sequence. Its antigen is unknown. The sample comes from a study of shared clonotypes between healthy human individuals. Data came from immunoSEQ multiplex PCR; TCRdb stores just in-frame clones and leaves some out. There are approximately 330,000 clones in the sample; around 67% occur only once, and more than 9% lies in the top ten. The study, taken as a whole, reports: Although depth was large, rarefaction showed that sequencing of the sorted subsets was incomplete.

The clonotype was recovered from a man aged 25 to 45 in good health. Sequencing used memory CD4+ T cells sorted from blood. Subset reported: CD45RA-negative fraction.

In DNA form, the CDR3 reads TGCGCCAGCAGCCAAGATCAAAGTCCGGGCCTAGAAAAACTGTTTTTT. As protein: CASSQDQSPGLEKLFF. The chain is built from TRBV4-1 and TRBJ1-4; unclear D gene. Trimming took 0 bases from V and 8 from J, leaving 16 bases between them. The CDR3 length is 16 residues. Germline CDR1 reads MGHRA; CDR2 reads YSYEKL.